The 2 T cell receptor beta chains presented below share a single source sample, sequenced in a study of T cell changes during pregnancy in multiple sclerosis. Clones were read by immunoSEQ multiplex PCR, and TCRdb kept only the in-frame ones, dropping some. The sample shows about 99,000 clones, about 90% of them seen only once. The material sequenced was peripheral blood, taken after pregnancy. The receptor source for this set is a female donor with multiple sclerosis, enrolled in a pregnancy study.

This sequence joins TRBV6-5 and TRBJ1-5; unclear D gene. V was shortened by 6 bases and J by 3 bases, with 12 bases between the two germline ends. Germline-derived CDR1 and CDR2 are MNHEY and SVGAGI. CDR3 length: 14 amino acids. CDR3 residues: CASSTWALNQPQHF. CDR3 in DNA: TGTGCCAGCAGCACGTGGGCCCTCAATCAGCCCCAGCATTTT.

The chain uses TRBV30 and TRBJ2-3; D call uncertain. Germline CDR1 is GTSNPN and CDR2 is SVGIG (reference sequence). Trimming shortened V by 2 bases and J by 1 base, and 19 bases separated the two germline ends. CDR3 size: 17 residues. The CDR3: CAWSTPLAPRGTDTQYF. CDR3 coding DNA: TGTGCCTGGAGTACTCCGCTGGCCCCCCGGGGCACAGATACGCAGTATTTT.